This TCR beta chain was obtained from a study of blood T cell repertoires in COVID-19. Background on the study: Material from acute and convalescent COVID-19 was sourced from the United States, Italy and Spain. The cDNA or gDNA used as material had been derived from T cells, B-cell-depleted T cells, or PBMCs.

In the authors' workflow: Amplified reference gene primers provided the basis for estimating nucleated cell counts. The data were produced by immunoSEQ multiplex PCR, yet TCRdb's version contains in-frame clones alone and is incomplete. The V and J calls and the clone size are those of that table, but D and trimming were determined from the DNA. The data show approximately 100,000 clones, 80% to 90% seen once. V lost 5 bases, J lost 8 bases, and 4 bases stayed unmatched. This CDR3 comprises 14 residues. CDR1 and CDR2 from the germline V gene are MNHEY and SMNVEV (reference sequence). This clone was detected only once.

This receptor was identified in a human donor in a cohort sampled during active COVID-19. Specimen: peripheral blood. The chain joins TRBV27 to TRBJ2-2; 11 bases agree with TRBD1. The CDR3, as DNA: TGTGCCAGCAGTCCTGGACAGGGGGCGGGGGAGCTGTTTTTT. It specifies CASSPGQGAGELFF.